This T cell receptor (beta chain) stems from a study of T cells after yellow fever vaccination (dated 2019 in TCRdb). General notes on the study: The SMART-Seq v4 Ultra Low Input RNA kit was used to prepare libraries from fractions with low cell numbers. Bulk TCR alpha and beta repertoires were sequenced longitudinally to track T-cell clones before and after primary and booster YFV17D yellow fever vaccination. Two healthy male donors made up the cohort, one aged 18 to 29 years and the other aged 30 to 40 years. Blood samples were taken at several timepoints before and after primary and secondary immunization, and bulk PBMC replicates and cell subsets were isolated. What the work shows at the level of the full study, not this receptor alone: A small fraction of clonotypes appeared in both the CD4 and CD8 compartments, likely as a result of convergent recombination. Because only a couple of donors were included in the study, the extent to which the findings can be generalized is limited. Compared with the primary T-cell response, the secondary T-cell response was weaker but faster, peaking on day 5 rather than day 15. After the booster, most of the clones that had expanded following primary vaccination were detected again (just under 97% of CD4 and around 88% of CD8), which suggests that memory was broadly maintained. Because abundant contaminating clonotypes from the bulk population could be contained in FACS-sorted repertoires, computational filtering was required.

What this sample's treatment or condition label stands for: live attenuated yellow fever vaccine strain. A standard Ficoll-Paque protocol was used to isolate PBMCs from peripheral blood. Dynabeads CD4 and CD8 positive selection kits were used to isolate CD4 and CD8 T-cell fractions. RNA was extracted with TriZol from bulk PBMCs, CD4 and CD8 fractions, and dextramer-positive and dextramer-negative fractions. From the cysteine through the phenylalanine, the CDR3 covers 14 amino acids. Left in the record is the CDR3 DNA by itself, 42 bases read in frame from the first base. V was cut back by 11 bases and J by 2 bases, leaving a gap of 16 bases between them. TCR cDNA was synthesized by 5'RACE template switching, which introduced a universal primer site and unique molecular identifiers. Priming for cDNA synthesis came from both the TCR alpha and TCR beta constant segments. Libraries were amplified in two PCR steps, with sample barcodes and sequencing adapters added in the second step. Sequencing of libraries was performed on Illumina HiSeq 2500 (2x100 bp) or NovaSeq (2x150 bp). The paper's data handling went like this. MIGEC handled demultiplexing of reads and collapsing into UMI consensus sequences, while MiXCR performed V(D)J alignment. Clonotypes responding to the vaccine were identified with edgeR on replicate PBMC samples, with the criteria of FDR below 0.01 and a log2 fold change above 5 up to day 15. Bulk clonotypes were assigned CD4 or CD8 identity according to which sequenced CD4 or CD8 repertoire held them at higher abundance. The public reads were run again by TCRdb, first through fastp at Q25 and then through MiXCR, and only productive beta chains were kept. One record per CDR3 amino acid sequence lists the most common genes and DNA. TCRdb, not the authors, supplied the V and J calls. This sample is represented by tens of thousands of distinct CDR3 sequences; 7.7% of them were singletons. The ten largest clones take up approximately 42% of the sample.

This clonotype occurred once. The target of this receptor is not known. No much larger clone exists at a distance of one base, and base qualities are not known. A single read makes a weak case. Recombination joined TRBV12-3 or TRBV12-4 with TRBJ2-1; the D gene is possibly TRBD2, with 5 bases matching. The TCR was taken from a man aged 25 to 45 who received the YFV17D yellow fever vaccine. The sequenced sample was CD8+ T cells sorted from PBMCs, obtained on the day of the yellow fever booster vaccination. The CDR3 sequence is CASTSLEAYNEQFF. The sequenced DNA is TGTGCCTCTACGTCGTTGGAGGCCTACAATGAGCAGTTCTTC.